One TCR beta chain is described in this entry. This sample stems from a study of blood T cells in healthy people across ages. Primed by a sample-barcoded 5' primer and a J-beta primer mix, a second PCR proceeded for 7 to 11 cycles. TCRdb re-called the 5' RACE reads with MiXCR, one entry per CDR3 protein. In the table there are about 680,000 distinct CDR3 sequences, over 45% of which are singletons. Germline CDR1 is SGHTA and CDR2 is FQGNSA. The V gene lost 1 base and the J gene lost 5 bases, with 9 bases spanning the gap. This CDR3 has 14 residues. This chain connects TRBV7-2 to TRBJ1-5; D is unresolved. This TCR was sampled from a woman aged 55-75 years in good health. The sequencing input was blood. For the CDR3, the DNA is TGTGCCAGCAGCTTAGTGGCCACGGATCAGCCCCAGCATTTT. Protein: CASSLVATDQPQHF. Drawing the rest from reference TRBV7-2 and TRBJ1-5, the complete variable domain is GAGVSQSPSNKVTEKGKDVELRCDPISGHTALYWYRQSLGQGLEFLIYFQGNSAPDKSGLPSDRFSAERTGGSVSTLTIQRTQQEDSAVYLCASSLVATDQPQHFGDGTRLSIL.